Presented here are 26 T cell receptor beta chains from one specimen sequenced in a study of technical replicates of blood from a handful of donors. Sequencing used immunoSEQ multiplex PCR; TCRdb keeps in-frame clones, though not all of them. The data contain approximately 97,000 clones, approximately 96% of them singletons. Sample: T cells isolated from PBMCs. The source is a human donor in good health.

The rearrangement joins TRBV9 to TRBJ2-2; 10 positions agree with TRBD2. The length of the CDR3 is 16 residues. J gave up 1 base and V 0 bases, and 0 bases lay outside the gene matches. Germline lookup yields CDR1 SGDLS and CDR2 YYNGEE. For the CDR3, the DNA is TGTGCCAGCAGCGTAGTAGCGGGAGGGAACACCGGGGAGCTGTTTTTT. Its protein is CASSVVAGGNTGELFF.

DNA of the CDR3: TGTGCCAGCAGCGTAGCTCTTAGCGGGGACTCCTACAATGAGCAGTTCTTC. This codes for CASSVALSGDSYNEQFF. The genes are TRBV9 and TRBJ2-1; 8 nucleotides match TRBD2. The V gene end was trimmed by 0 bases and the J gene end by 0 bases; junction bases not matched to a gene: 5. This CDR3 comprises 17 residues. Germline lookup yields CDR1 SGDLS and CDR2 YYNGEE.

This clone occurred a few times. This chain connects TRBV5-6 to TRBJ1-2; D is perhaps TRBD1 (5 bases). Germline CDR1 and CDR2: SGHDT and YYEEEE. The V end was cut by 0 bases, the J end by 4 bases, with 7 bases between. This CDR3 spans 13 amino acids. The chain's CDR3 is CASSLGQRYGYTF. The DNA for the CDR3 is TGTGCCAGCAGCTTGGGACAGCGCTATGGCTACACCTTC. The full variable domain, in which reference TRBV5-6 and TRBJ1-2 provide the parts outside the CDR3, is DAGVTQSPTHLIKTRGQQVTLRCSPKSGHDTVSWYQQALGQGPQFIFQYYEEEERQRGNFPDRFSGHQFPNYSSELNVNALLLGDSALYLCASSLGQRYGYTFGSGTRLTVV.

The chain employs TRBV7-8 and TRBJ1-1, with a weak D call TRBD1 (6 bases). The CDR3 is made up of 15 amino acids. Germline values: CDR1 SGHVS, CDR2 FQNEAQ. V lost 1 base, J lost 0 bases, and 9 bases lay in between. The CDR3 here is CASSLGHRVNTEAFF. The CDR3 region has the DNA TGTGCCAGCAGCTTAGGGCACAGGGTGAACACTGAAGCTTTCTTT. The complete variable domain, with remaining parts taken from reference TRBV7-8 and TRBJ1-1, reads GAGVSQSPRYKVAKRGQDVALRCDPISGHVSLFWYQQALGQGPEFLTYFQNEAQLDKSGLPSDRFFAERPEGSVSTLKIQRTQQEDSAVYLCASSLGHRVNTEAFFGQGTRLTVV.

The chain uses TRBV11-3 and TRBJ1-2; perhaps TRBD1 as D (5 bases). The germline V and J ends were trimmed by 5 bases and 5 bases, with 18 bases remaining between them. The V gene's germline CDR1 is SGHNT and CDR2 YENEEA. The CDR3 has 15 amino acids. CDR3 loop: CASSPREGRIYGYTF. The CDR3 DNA reads as TGTGCCAGCAGCCCCAGGGAGGGGAGAATATATGGCTACACCTTC.

The chain combines TRBV30 with TRBJ2-7; 11 bases match TRBD2. The germline V gene has CDR1 GTSNPN and CDR2 SVGIG (reference sequence). V shed 7 bases, J shed 4 bases, and the junction held 6 bases outside the gene matches. This CDR3 is built from 13 residues. CDR3 DNA sequence: TGTGCCTTCTCTAGCGGGAGGACATACGAGCAGTACTTC. Protein sequence: CAFSSGRTYEQYF.

The rearrangement uses TRBV29-1 and TRBJ1-1; no clear D. Trimming cost V 7 bases and J 11 bases, with 17 bases left between them. In germline, CDR1 is SQVTM, CDR2 ANQGSEA. The CDR3 is made up of 11 amino acids. CDR3 coding DNA: TGCAGCGGGGGAGAGGGTTGGGATGCTTTCTTT. It is translated as CSGGEGWDAFF.

In this sample, this clone turned up once. The rearrangement links TRBV5-1 to TRBJ2-3; D unclear. Germline assignment: CDR1 SGHRS and CDR2 YFSETQ. Between the trimmed V and J ends, which lost 0 bases and 0 bases, there was a span of 14 bases. The CDR3 is 17 amino acids. The CDR3 reads CASSLENVVTSTDTQYF. As DNA, the CDR3 is TGCGCCAGCAGCTTGGAGAACGTAGTAACTAGCACAGATACGCAGTATTTT.

The chain combines TRBV10-2 with TRBJ2-3; 10 bases match TRBD1. CDR3 length: 15 residues. V shed 6 bases and J 1 base; nucleotides not matched to a gene: 4. Germline V lookup: CDR1 WSHSY, CDR2 SAAADI. The CDR3 here is CASSAGTGGTDTQYF. The CDR3 coding sequence is TGCGCCAGCAGCGCCGGGACAGGGGGCACAGATACGCAGTATTTT.

CDR3 amino acids: CASSYRLAGNQETQYF. The DNA of the CDR3 is TGTGCCAGCAGCTATAGGTTAGCGGGGAACCAAGAGACCCAGTACTTC. The rearrangement uses TRBV7-9 and TRBJ2-5; 8 bases line up with TRBD2. The CDR3 loop spans 16 amino acids. Germline V lookup: CDR1 SEHNR, CDR2 FQNEAQ (reference sequence). V shed 4 bases and J 0 bases; nucleotides not matched to a gene: 7.

The chain has TRBV2 and TRBJ2-7; 8 nucleotides align to TRBD1. Germline trimming cut 4 bases from V and 6 bases from J; bases unmatched to any gene: 8. The CDR3 contains 14 residues. The V gene's germline CDR1 is SNHLY and CDR2 FYNNEI. CDR3 DNA: TGTGCCAGCAGTGGGACAGGGATGACGGTCGAGCAGTACTTC. It yields the protein CASSGTGMTVEQYF.

The genes are TRBV7-3 and TRBJ2-3; weak D call: TRBD1 (7 bases). V gave up 1 base and J gave up 9 bases, with 14 bases separating them. The CDR3 sequence is 14 residues long. Germline V lookup: CDR1 SGHTA, CDR2 FQGTGA. In nucleotides, the CDR3 is TGTGCCAGCAGCTTAAATGAGGGGGCGGGGACGCAGTATTTT. Protein: CASSLNEGAGTQYF.

This clone was seen once. V is TRBV29-1 and J is TRBJ2-7, with D tentatively TRBD2 (5 bases). The V end was cut by 6 bases, the J end by 3 bases, with 9 bases between. The CDR3 extends over 11 amino acids. Germline V gene sequence: CDR1 SQVTM, CDR2 ANQGSEA. In DNA, the CDR3 is TGCAGCGTGAGGGTCAACTACGAGCAGTACTTC. This translates into CSVRVNYEQYF.

This rearrangement joins TRBV9 to TRBJ1-2; possible D gene TRBD1, 5 bases. Looked up from germline, CDR1 is SGDLS and CDR2 is YYNGEE. With 3 bases removed from V and 5 bases from J, the gap between germline ends came to 8 bases. The CDR3 runs 12 residues. The CDR3 DNA sequence: TGTGCCAGCAGCGAGAAGGGGTATGGCTACACCTTC. The encoded protein is CASSEKGYGYTF.

The chain recombines TRBV18 with TRBJ2-1; the match to TRBD2 covers 13 bases. This CDR3 has 15 residues. Trimming took 5 bases from V and 5 from J; bases not matched to a gene: 3. From germline, CDR1 is KGHSH and CDR2 LQKENI. The CDR3 here is CASSTGLAGDNEQFF. DNA for the CDR3: TGTGCCAGCTCAACCGGACTAGCGGGGGACAATGAGCAGTTCTTC. Variable domain in full (rest from reference TRBV18 and TRBJ2-1): NAGVMQNPRHLVRRRGQEARLRCSPMKGHSHVYWYRQLPEEGLKFMVYLQKENIIDESGMPKERFSAEFPKEGPSILRIQQVVRGDSAAYFCASSTGLAGDNEQFFGPGTRLTVL.

This clone was recorded once. The V call is TRBV19, the J call TRBJ2-7, with 10 bases aligning to TRBD2. V trimming: 4 bases; J trimming: 1 base; junction bases outside the gene matches: 4. CDR1 and CDR2 (germline): LNHDA, SQIVND (reference sequence). This CDR3 has 15 amino acids. The CDR3 sequence: CASSTGLASSYEQYF. The CDR3 nucleotides are TGTGCCAGTAGTACGGGACTAGCGAGTTCCTACGAGCAGTACTTC.

This sequence joins TRBV9 and TRBJ2-2; 12 positions agree with TRBD2. This CDR3 is 18 amino acids long. Germline CDR1 is SGDLS and CDR2 is YYNGEE. V dropped 3 bases and J dropped 5; count of bases not matched to a gene: 11. CDR3 in amino acids: CASSAPLAGGPGTGELFF. CDR3 nucleotides: TGTGCCAGCAGCGCCCCCCTAGCGGGAGGGCCCGGAACCGGGGAGCTGTTTTTT. The whole variable domain, filled in from reference TRBV9 and TRBJ2-2, reads DSGVTQTPKHLITATGQRVTLRCSPRSGDLSVYWYQQSLDQGLQFLIQYYNGEERAKGNILERFSAQQFPDLHSELNLSSLELGDSALYFCASSAPLAGGPGTGELFFGEGSRLTVL.

This chain connects TRBV27 to TRBJ2-5; 7 bases fit TRBD1. The V segment lost 5 bases and the J segment 7 bases; nucleotides outside the gene matches: 16. This CDR3 is 16 amino acids long. Per the germline V gene, CDR1 is MNHEY and CDR2 is SMNVEV (reference sequence). CDR3 DNA sequence: TGTGCCAGCAGTCCCCTCGACACTAGACAGGGTGTGACCCAGTACTTC. Amino acids: CASSPLDTRQGVTQYF.

The chain has TRBV30 and TRBJ1-1; 7 nucleotides match TRBD1. Germline V gene data show CDR1 as GTSNPN and CDR2 as SVGIG (reference sequence). The V segment lost 0 bases and the J segment 11 bases; nucleotides outside the gene matches: 9. This CDR3 comprises 13 residues. The CDR3 loop reads CAWSVIEGATAFF. The CDR3 DNA reads as TGTGCCTGGAGTGTAATCGAGGGGGCGACGGCTTTCTTT.

The chain combines TRBV7-8 with TRBJ2-7, with TRBD2 matching 13 bases. With 3 bases clipped from V and 6 bases from J, the junction kept 8 bases outside the gene matches. The germline CDR1 and CDR2 sequences are SGHVS and FQNEAQ. The CDR3 sequence is 16 residues long. Here the CDR3 DNA reads TGTGCCAGCAGCTTGGGACTAGCGGGGAGGTCCGGCGAGCAGTACTTC. It specifies CASSLGLAGRSGEQYF.

The chain links TRBV5-5 to TRBJ1-3, with no clear D. V was shortened by 0 bases and J by 2 bases, with 9 bases between the two germline ends. Germline-derived CDR1 and CDR2 are SGHKS and YYEKEE (reference sequence). The CDR3 has 15 amino acids. The CDR3 DNA is TGTGCCAGCAGCTTGGTAACTTCGGCTGGAAACACCATATATTTT. As protein: CASSLVTSAGNTIYF.

This rearrangement joins TRBV5-1 to TRBJ1-2, with a weak D call TRBD1 (6 bases). Germline CDR1 is SGHRS and CDR2 is YFSETQ. V shed 4 bases and J shed 6 bases, with 16 bases lying between them. The CDR3 is 14 amino acids. The CDR3 here is CASSRTENYDGYTF. DNA for the CDR3: TGCGCCAGCAGCAGGACAGAGAACTACGATGGCTACACCTTC.

The chain combines TRBV7-3 with TRBJ2-3, with D tentatively TRBD2 (6 bases). There are 15 residues in the CDR3. Per germline, CDR1 SGHTA and CDR2 FQGTGA. V dropped 2 bases and J dropped 0 bases, with 9 bases sitting between them. This CDR3 reads CASSLERASTDTQYF. The CDR3 DNA follows: TGTGCCAGCAGCTTAGAGCGGGCTAGCACAGATACGCAGTATTTT.

The V call is TRBV19, the J call TRBJ2-5; 7 bases are shared with TRBD2. The J call may be incorrect, as the DNA end agrees better with TRBJ2-7. Germline assignment: CDR1 LNHDA and CDR2 SQIVND (reference sequence). CDR3 length: 14 residues. The DNA of the CDR3 is TGTGCCAGTAGTGTGGGACTAAGCGGCTACGAGCAGTACTTC. Its protein product is CASSVGLSGYEQYF.

CDR3 protein: CASSPRQGAVQPQHF. In DNA, the CDR3 is TGTGCCAGCAGCCCAAGACAGGGGGCAGTTCAGCCCCAGCATTTT. V and J are TRBV7-3 and TRBJ1-5; 10 bases are a match to TRBD1. CDR3 length equals 15 residues. V was clipped by 5 bases and J by 6 bases; unmatched bases: 7. Per germline, CDR1 SGHTA and CDR2 FQGTGA.

The genes are TRBV7-9 and TRBJ1-1, with D possibly being TRBD1 (6 bases). V was clipped by 4 bases and J by 0 bases, with 12 bases between them. The length of the CDR3 is 15 residues. CDR1 is SEHNR, CDR2 FQNEAQ, per germline (reference sequence). Written as DNA, the CDR3 is TGTGCCAGCAGCTCGACAGGTTTTCTGAACACTGAAGCTTTCTTT. This encodes CASSSTGFLNTEAFF.